These 10 T cell receptor beta chains share one sample of origin, sequenced in a study of CD8+CD57+ T cells in acquired aplastic anemia listed by TCRdb under 2018. For sequencing, an Illumina HiSeq 2000 was employed. Profiling of TCR beta VDJ combinations and CDR3 sequences used genomic DNA as the template. The public reads were run again by TCRdb, first through fastp at Q25 and then through MiXCR, and only productive beta chains were kept. Every entry covers one CDR3 protein and lists the most common genes and DNA from its rows. This sample lists about 210,000 distinct CDR3 sequences; about 59% were detected once. 25% to 30% of the sample lies in the top ten. The sample consisted of sorted CD4+, CD8+, or CD8+CD57+ T cells (not recorded which) from PBMCs. The receptors originated from a human donor in good health.

This clonotype was detected ten times or more. The chain links TRBV2 to TRBJ1-2, with 8 bases identical to TRBD1. This CDR3 is 15 amino acids long. Germline CDR1 and CDR2: SNHLY and FYNNEI. The V segment lost 7 bases and the J segment 4 bases; nucleotides outside the gene matches: 11. The CDR3 region is CASIKTGQDRYGYTF. In DNA, the CDR3 is TGTGCCAGCATTAAAACGGGACAGGATCGCTATGGCTACACCTTC.

At least ten counts were recorded for this clonotype. The rearrangement uses TRBV29-1 and TRBJ1-5; D unclear. The CDR3 length is 11 residues. The V end was cut by 3 bases, the J end by 9 bases, with 9 bases between. Germline V gene sequence: CDR1 SQVTM, CDR2 ANQGSEA. The CDR3 is CSVDAPGPQHF. CDR3 DNA sequence: TGCAGCGTTGATGCCCCGGGGCCCCAGCATTTT.

This clonotype was recorded at least ten times. The J gene is TRBJ1-3, the V gene TRBV2; a weak D match, TRBD1 (6 bases). CDR3 length: 13 residues. Between the trimmed V and J ends, which lost 8 bases and 2 bases, there was a span of 10 bases. The germline gives CDR1 SNHLY, CDR2 FYNNEI. DNA of the CDR3: TGTGCCAGCCAACAGGGAACTGGAAACACCATATATTTT. This codes for CASQQGTGNTIYF.

CDR3 DNA: TGTGCCAGCAGAAGCGCCTGGCAGGAAAAACTGTTTTTT. Protein product: CASRSAWQEKLFF. The chain links TRBV7-9 to TRBJ1-4, with unresolved D. In germline, CDR1 is SEHNR, CDR2 FQNEAQ (reference sequence). CDR3 length: 13 amino acids. Trimming took off 6 bases at V and 8 bases at J, with 13 bases between the two ends.

The chain combines TRBV7-6 with TRBJ2-7; TRBD1 or TRBD2 may be the D gene (5 bases each). Germline CDR1 is SGHVS and CDR2 is FNYEAQ. The CDR3 consists of 17 residues. The V and J ends lost 1 base and 0 bases respectively, with 16 bases between them. The DNA of the CDR3 is TGTGCCAGCAGCTTAGTTGGGACGAAAGATAGCTCCTACGAGCAGTACTTC. Its protein is CASSLVGTKDSSYEQYF.

This clonotype was counted a few times. The chain recombines TRBV24-1 with TRBJ1-5, with D maybe TRBD1 (5 bases). CDR1 KGHDR and CDR2 SFDVKD come from the germline V gene. Deletions cut 7 bases from V and 4 bases from J, with 13 bases between. This CDR3 is 14 amino acids long. The DNA of the CDR3 is TGTGCCACCAGCGCTCCAGGGTTGAATCAGCCCCAGCATTTT. The encoded protein is CATSAPGLNQPQHF.

The V gene is TRBV20-1, the J gene TRBJ1-6; D is undetermined. CDR3 length: 15 amino acids. Germline V CDR1 and CDR2: DFQATT, SNEGSKA (reference sequence). V was trimmed by 0 bases and J by 7 bases, leaving 13 bases between them. This CDR3 is CSAREWQSGNSPLHF. In DNA form, the CDR3 reads TGCAGTGCTAGAGAATGGCAGAGCGGGAATTCACCCCTCCACTTT.

This clonotype has just a few counts. The V call is TRBV3-1, the J call TRBJ2-6; D is undetermined. Trimming removed 1 base from V and 0 bases from J, with 16 bases in between. The CDR3 totals 19 residues. Germline V lookup: CDR1 LGHDT, CDR2 YNNKEL (reference sequence). The CDR3: CASSQGLRQSGSGANVLTF. DNA of the CDR3: TGTGCCAGCAGCCAAGGGTTGAGGCAATCGGGCTCTGGGGCCAACGTCCTGACTTTC.

This clonotype occurred a few times. The V gene is TRBV19, the J gene TRBJ2-3; no clear D. The V gene lost 6 bases and the J gene lost 4 bases, with 14 bases spanning the gap. Germline-derived CDR1 and CDR2 are LNHDA and SQIVND (reference sequence). This CDR3 has 14 amino acids. In DNA, the CDR3 is TGTGCCAGTAGCAGTTTCGGAGCATCAGATACGCAGTATTTT. This encodes CASSSFGASDTQYF.

The rearrangement links TRBV24-1 to TRBJ2-7, with 8 bases aligning to TRBD1. Germline CDR1 reads KGHDR; CDR2 reads SFDVKD. CDR3 size: 15 residues. V dropped 11 bases and J dropped 5; count of bases not matched to a gene: 16. The CDR3 sequence: CASRMAGGRDNEQYF. DNA for the CDR3: TGTGCCAGCAGGATGGCAGGGGGCAGGGACAACGAGCAGTACTTC.